This TCR beta chain appears in the sequencing data of a study of CD8+CD57+ T cells in acquired aplastic anemia. A remark on this clonotype: The target antigen is unknown.

TCR beta VDJ and CDR3 were profiled, and genomic DNA was the template. TCRdb itself ran the reads through MiXCR, one entry per CDR3 protein. The sample includes fewer than 200,000 distinct CDR3 sequences, 55% to 70% of them seen just once. Overall study results and limits: The study found no significant CD8+ Simpson's diversity difference between patients and controls. Patients and controls were found to share 25 to 35 CD8+ CDR3 sequences.

This CDR3 region has 15 residues. V shed 5 bases and J 2 bases; nucleotides not matched to a gene: 7. CDR1 and CDR2 from the germline V gene are SGHTA and FQGNSA. The receptor was derived from a human donor in good health. The source material was sorted CD4+, CD8+, or CD8+CD57+ T cells (not recorded which) from PBMCs. The chain links TRBV7-2 to TRBJ2-7; TRBD1 aligns across 9 bases. The CDR3 here is CASSPLWDRAYEQYF. CDR3 coding DNA: TGTGCCAGCAGCCCCCTGTGGGACAGGGCCTACGAGCAGTACTTC.